These 29 T cell receptor beta chains were all obtained from the same sample, sequenced in a study of T cell responses to AZD1222 COVID-19 vaccine. Assay used: immunoSEQ multiplex PCR; TCRdb lists only in-frame clones, some missing. The data show 150,000 to 200,000 clones, 87% seen once. The sequenced sample was peripheral blood, obtained on day 0 of MenACWY control vaccination. The receptors here all came from an adult in good health.

This chain links TRBV5-1 with TRBJ1-2; D is undetermined. Germline V CDR1 and CDR2: SGHRS, YFSETQ. V was clipped by 4 bases and J by 3 bases, with 4 bases between them. The CDR3 sequence is 11 residues long. In DNA form, the CDR3 reads TGCGCCAGCAGCGGGGACTATGGCTACACCTTC. This gives the protein CASSGDYGYTF.

The rearrangement uses TRBV6-5 and TRBJ1-3; no firm D call. Deletions cut 7 bases from V and 4 bases from J, with 5 bases between. The germline V gene encodes CDR1 MNHEY and CDR2 SVGAGI. This CDR3 comprises 11 residues. The CDR3 bases are TGTGCCAGCAAAAGGGGAAACACCATATATTTT. It is translated as CASKRGNTIYF.

The rearrangement uses TRBV7-2 and TRBJ1-4; D may be TRBD1 (5 bases). This CDR3 is built from 14 residues. CDR1 and CDR2 (germline): SGHTA, FQGNSA. V was clipped by 4 bases and J by 5 bases, with 11 bases between them. DNA of the CDR3: TGTGCCAGCAGCTGGGGACGGTTCAATGAAAAACTGTTTTTT. Amino acids: CASSWGRFNEKLFF.

The chain recombines TRBV10-3 with TRBJ2-2; D is possibly TRBD2 (6 bases). CDR3 length: 15 amino acids. Trimming took 4 bases from V and 0 from J, leaving 9 bases between them. Germline values: CDR1 ENHRY, CDR2 SYGVKD. In DNA form, the CDR3 reads TGTGCCATCAGTGCCGGGACTTCGAACACCGGGGAGCTGTTTTTT. It translates to CAISAGTSNTGELFF.

This clone was recorded once. This rearrangement joins TRBV5-1 to TRBJ2-7; a weak D match, TRBD1 (6 bases). CDR1 is SGHRS and CDR2 is YFSETQ in the germline V gene. The V and J ends lost 6 bases and 3 bases respectively, with 13 bases between them. The CDR3 has 13 amino acids. The CDR3 loop is CASTRDINYEQYF. As DNA, the CDR3 is TGCGCCAGCACCCGGGACATCAACTACGAGCAGTACTTC.

V gene TRBV28 combines with J gene TRBJ2-1; perhaps TRBD2 as D (6 bases). V lost 5 bases and J 0 bases, leaving 14 bases between the germline ends. CDR1 MDHEN and CDR2 SYDVKM come from the germline V gene. This CDR3 is built from 16 residues. The CDR3 here is CASSLSGLHSYNEQFF. For the CDR3, the DNA is TGTGCCAGCAGTCTATCGGGACTCCACTCCTACAATGAGCAGTTCTTC.

The V and J genes are TRBV7-2 and TRBJ2-1; 10 bases are a match to TRBD2. Germline CDR1 is SGHTA and CDR2 is FQGNSA. J gave up 12 bases and V 5 bases, and 22 bases lay outside the gene matches. The CDR3 loop spans 18 amino acids. In DNA, the CDR3 is TGTGCCAGCAGCGCGTGGAGCTTTAGGGCTAGCGGGAGAAAGGGGCAGTTCTTC. As protein: CASSAWSFRASGRKGQFF.

The chain carries TRBV30 and TRBJ1-4; TRBD1 aligns across 8 bases. The CDR3 is 13 amino acids. V was pared by 5 bases and J by 7 bases, with 6 bases of the junction left unmatched. The germline V gene has CDR1 GTSNPN and CDR2 SVGIG (reference sequence). The CDR3 reads CAWDRGYGEKLFF. The CDR3 region has the DNA TGTGCCTGGGACAGGGGTTACGGTGAAAAACTGTTTTTT.

J is TRBJ2-7 and V is TRBV29-1, with D possibly called TRBD1 or TRBD2 (5 bases each). Germline V gene data show CDR1 as SQVTM and CDR2 as ANQGSEA. The CDR3 sequence is 13 residues long. V lost 4 bases and J lost 5, with 15 bases in between. CDR3 in amino acids: CSVATRDPHEQYF. The DNA for the CDR3 is TGCAGCGTTGCCACCCGGGACCCCCACGAGCAGTACTTC.

The chain links TRBV7-9 to TRBJ1-3; 9 positions match TRBD1. From germline, CDR1 is SEHNR and CDR2 FQNEAQ (reference sequence). V shed 8 bases, J shed 6 bases, and the junction held 8 bases outside the gene matches. The CDR3 consists of 14 residues. The CDR3 spells CASGYRDRENTIYF. The CDR3, as DNA: TGTGCCAGCGGATACCGGGACAGGGAAAACACCATATATTTT.

This clone showed up just once. The rearrangement uses TRBV18 and TRBJ2-7; D is tentatively TRBD1 or TRBD2 (5 bases each). The CDR3 spans 14 residues. Trimming took 3 bases from V and 3 from J, leaving 12 bases between them. CDR1 is KGHSH and CDR2 is LQKENI in the germline V gene. CDR3 DNA: TGTGCCAGCTCACCGCCGGGGCTGGACTACGAGCAGTACTTC. Its protein product is CASSPPGLDYEQYF.

The V and J genes are TRBV28 and TRBJ2-7; tentatively, D is TRBD1 or TRBD2 (5 bases each). The germline V gene encodes CDR1 MDHEN and CDR2 SYDVKM. Between the trimmed V and J ends, which lost 9 bases and 3 bases, there was a span of 21 bases. This CDR3 is 15 amino acids long. The CDR3 spells CASCPPGPPGYEQYF. As DNA, the CDR3 is TGTGCCAGTTGCCCTCCGGGACCACCGGGCTACGAGCAGTACTTC.

The V gene is TRBV7-9, the J gene TRBJ2-5; D is ambiguous. This CDR3 is built from 15 residues. Germline-derived CDR1 and CDR2 are SEHNR and FQNEAQ (reference sequence). V lost 5 bases to trimming and J lost 5 bases, with 18 bases between them. The CDR3 loop reads CASSQGSKATETQYF. CDR3 coding DNA: TGTGCCAGCAGCCAAGGGTCTAAGGCGACGGAGACCCAGTACTTC. The entire variable domain, with the rest obtained from reference TRBV7-9 and TRBJ2-5, is as follows: DTGVSQNPRHKITKRGQNVTFRCDPISEHNRLYWYRQTLGQGPEFLTYFQNEAQLEKSRLLSDRFSAERPKGSFSTLEIQRTEQGDSAMYLCASSQGSKATETQYFGPGTRLLVL.

The chain uses TRBV11-2 and TRBJ1-1, with TRBD1 as a possible D gene (6 bases). V lost 5 bases and J 3 bases, leaving 22 bases between the germline ends. The V gene's germline CDR1 is SGHAT and CDR2 FQNNGV. The CDR3 sequence is 17 residues long. The CDR3 reads CASSPIGGASYDTEAFF. The CDR3 DNA reads TGTGCCAGCAGCCCAATCGGGGGGGCGAGTTATGACACTGAAGCTTTCTTT.

The rearrangement links TRBV6-4 to TRBJ2-7; 10 nucleotides line up with TRBD2. Losses at the gene ends were 0 bases for V and 4 bases for J; bases not matched to a gene: 3. CDR1 MRHNA and CDR2 SNTAGT come from the germline V gene. The length of the CDR3 is 15 residues. In DNA form, the CDR3 reads TGTGCCAGCAGTGACTCAGCGGGAGGGATATACGAGCAGTACTTC. It specifies CASSDSAGGIYEQYF.

This sequence joins TRBV24-1 and TRBJ2-1; D perhaps matches TRBD2 (6 bases). Germline assignment: CDR1 KGHDR and CDR2 SFDVKD. This CDR3 has 16 amino acids. V was clipped by 6 bases and J by 0 bases, with 14 bases between them. The CDR3 DNA reads as TGTGCCACCAGTACCCCGGCGGGACTCTCCTACAATGAGCAGTTCTTC. Residues: CATSTPAGLSYNEQFF.

This chain joins TRBV7-8 and TRBJ2-7; TRBD1 agrees at 8 bases. The V and J ends lost 1 base and 2 bases, in that order; junction bases with no gene match: 4. The CDR3 runs to 15 residues. Germline assignment: CDR1 SGHVS and CDR2 FQNEAQ. CDR3 nucleotides: TGTGCCAGCAGCTTAGGCGACAGGGGCCCCTACGAGCAGTACTTC. This sequence encodes CASSLGDRGPYEQYF.

This clone was seen a single time. This chain uses TRBV5-4 with TRBJ2-3; 8 bases map to TRBD1. V shed 5 bases and J 2 bases; nucleotides not matched to a gene: 10. The CDR3 length is 16 residues. Per germline, CDR1 SGHNT and CDR2 YYREEE (reference sequence). CDR3: CASSYPRDRLTDTQYF. CDR3 DNA sequence: TGTGCCAGCAGTTACCCCCGGGACAGGCTCACAGATACGCAGTATTTT.

CDR3 residues: CASSLGRGTGELFF. The CDR3 nucleotides are TGTGCCAGCAGCTTGGGACGGGGCACCGGGGAGCTGTTTTTT. V is TRBV7-2 and J is TRBJ2-2; D may be TRBD1 or TRBD2 (5 bases each). The CDR3 consists of 14 residues. The V end was cut by 3 bases, the J end by 4 bases, with 9 bases between. Germline V gene lookup returns CDR1 SGHTA and CDR2 FQGNSA. The complete variable domain, with remaining parts taken from reference TRBV7-2 and TRBJ2-2, reads GAGVSQSPSNKVTEKGKDVELRCDPISGHTALYWYRQSLGQGLEFLIYFQGNSAPDKSGLPSDRFSAERTGGSVSTLTIQRTQQEDSAVYLCASSLGRGTGELFFGEGSRLTVL.

This chain connects TRBV5-4 to TRBJ1-4, with 8 bases lining up with TRBD1. V shed 4 bases and J 8 bases; nucleotides not matched to a gene: 7. Germline V gene data show CDR1 as SGHNT and CDR2 as YYREEE (reference sequence). The CDR3 extends over 14 amino acids. The CDR3 is CASSVGQVGEKLFF. In DNA, the CDR3 is TGTGCCAGCAGCGTGGGACAGGTTGGGGAAAAACTGTTTTTT.

The chain couples TRBV14 to TRBJ1-2; D may be TRBD1 (5 bases). This CDR3 is 15 amino acids long. Germline assignment: CDR1 SGHDN and CDR2 FVKESK. The V and J ends lost 3 bases and 0 bases respectively, with 11 bases between them. This chain's CDR3 is CASSHREGANYGYTF. CDR3 in DNA: TGTGCCAGCAGCCACAGGGAGGGAGCTAACTATGGCTACACCTTC.

V gene TRBV2 combines with J gene TRBJ2-1; 8 bases fit TRBD2. Germline trimming cut 3 bases from V and 9 bases from J; bases unmatched to any gene: 7. The V gene's germline CDR1 is SNHLY and CDR2 FYNNEI. The CDR3 is 14 residues long. The CDR3 DNA sequence: TGTGCCAGCAGTGATCACAGCGGGAGTTCTGAGCAGTTCTTC. Translation gives CASSDHSGSSEQFF.

The chain combines TRBV30 with TRBJ2-3, with 7 bases lining up with TRBD1. There are 13 residues in the CDR3. CDR1 is GTSNPN, CDR2 SVGIG, per germline (reference sequence). V was pared by 3 bases and J by 3 bases, with 3 bases of the junction left unmatched. Here the CDR3 DNA reads TGTGCCTGGAGGGGCAGGGGGACAGATACGCAGTATTTT. Protein product: CAWRGRGTDTQYF.

CDR3: CASSLGGQREKLFF. The CDR3 coding sequence is TGCGCCAGCAGCTTGGGGGGGCAACGGGAAAAACTGTTTTTT. The chain couples TRBV5-1 to TRBJ1-4; possibly TRBD1 for D (6 bases). Germline V gene lookup returns CDR1 SGHRS and CDR2 YFSETQ. The CDR3 has 14 amino acids. The V end was cut by 0 bases, the J end by 8 bases, with 11 bases between.

This chain links TRBV4-2 with TRBJ2-7; D tentatively fits TRBD1 or TRBD2 (6 bases each). Trimming removed 0 bases from V and 5 bases from J, with 17 bases in between. This CDR3 has 16 amino acids. Per germline, CDR1 LGHNA and CDR2 YNFKEQ. CDR3 in amino acids: CASSQDTGTGGNEQYF. The CDR3 bases are TGTGCCAGCAGCCAAGATACCGGGACTGGGGGCAACGAGCAGTACTTC.

The chain is built from TRBV7-2 and TRBJ1-5; unclear D gene. This CDR3 has 15 amino acids. Per the germline V gene, CDR1 is SGHTA and CDR2 is FQGNSA. Trimming cost V 1 base and J 7 bases, with 14 bases left between them. CDR3 region: CASSLGYGNGQPQHF. CDR3 coding DNA: TGTGCCAGCAGCTTAGGTTATGGTAACGGACAGCCCCAGCATTTT.

The chain employs TRBV10-2 and TRBJ1-5; the match to TRBD1 covers 7 bases. The V gene end was trimmed by 5 bases and the J gene end by 6 bases; junction bases not matched to a gene: 22. Per the germline V gene, CDR1 is WSHSY and CDR2 is SAAADI. The CDR3 sequence is 19 residues long. The CDR3 reads CASSTQKTGRATEGQPQHF. The CDR3 DNA reads as TGCGCCAGCAGTACACAAAAGACAGGGCGGGCCACGGAAGGTCAGCCCCAGCATTTT.

On this clone: As the CDR3 is not closed by the conserved phenylalanine or tryptophan, this likely results from a read error. The chain links TRBV27 to TRBJ1-2, with 7 nucleotides matching TRBD1. CDR1 and CDR2 from the germline V gene are MNHEY and SMNVEV (reference sequence). Trimming removed 5 bases from V and 0 bases from J; junction bases left unmatched: 6. The CDR3 loop spans 15 amino acids. Here the CDR3 reads CASSPQGGPNYGYTL. Here the CDR3 DNA reads TGTGCCAGCAGTCCCCAGGGGGGCCCTAACTATGGCTACACCCTC.

This sequence joins TRBV20-1 and TRBJ1-2; D not resolved. V was pared by 5 bases and J by 4 bases, with 8 bases between. Germline V CDR1 and CDR2: DFQATT, SNEGSKA (reference sequence). The CDR3 covers 11 residues. The CDR3 nucleotides read TGCAGTGCTGGCACACTCTATGGCTACACCTTC. As protein: CSAGTLYGYTF.